Listed here is a single TCR beta chain. The sample belongs to a study of blood T cell repertoires in COVID-19. Study background: Acute-phase and convalescent COVID-19 samples originated in the United States, Italy and Spain. The cDNA or gDNA used as material had been derived from T cells, B-cell-depleted T cells, or PBMCs.

Methods used by the authors: Researchers report that nucleated cell counts were estimated from reference gene primer amplification. Libraries were prepared by immunoSEQ multiplex PCR; TCRdb keeps only in-frame clonotypes and omits some of them. The V and J calls and the clone size are those of that table, but D and trimming were determined from the DNA. Of more than 95,000 clones in the sample, more than 70% are singletons; the top ten hold roughly 1.1%. The CDR3 runs 17 residues. The germline V gene encodes CDR1 MNHEY and CDR2 SMNVEV (reference sequence). V was clipped by 3 bases and J by 4 bases; unmatched bases: 11.

The chain couples TRBV27 to TRBJ1-2; TRBD1 aligns across 10 bases. The sample taken for sequencing was peripheral blood. The clonotype comes from a woman older than 75 with acute or convalescent COVID-19. The CDR3 is CASSFKRTGGDPYGYTF. The DNA for the CDR3 is TGTGCCAGCAGTTTCAAAAGGACAGGGGGAGACCCCTATGGCTACACCTTC.